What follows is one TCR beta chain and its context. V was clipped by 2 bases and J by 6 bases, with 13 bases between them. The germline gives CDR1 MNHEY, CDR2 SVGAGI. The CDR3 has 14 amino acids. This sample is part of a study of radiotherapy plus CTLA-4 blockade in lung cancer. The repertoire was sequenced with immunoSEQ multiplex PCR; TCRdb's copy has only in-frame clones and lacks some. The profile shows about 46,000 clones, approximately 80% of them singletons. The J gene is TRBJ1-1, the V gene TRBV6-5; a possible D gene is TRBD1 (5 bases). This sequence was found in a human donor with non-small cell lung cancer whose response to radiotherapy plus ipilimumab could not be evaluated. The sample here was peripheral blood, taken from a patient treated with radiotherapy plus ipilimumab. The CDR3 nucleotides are TGTGCCAGCAGTTACCGCGGGGGTATCGCTGAAGCTTTCTTT. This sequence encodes CASSYRGGIAEAFF.